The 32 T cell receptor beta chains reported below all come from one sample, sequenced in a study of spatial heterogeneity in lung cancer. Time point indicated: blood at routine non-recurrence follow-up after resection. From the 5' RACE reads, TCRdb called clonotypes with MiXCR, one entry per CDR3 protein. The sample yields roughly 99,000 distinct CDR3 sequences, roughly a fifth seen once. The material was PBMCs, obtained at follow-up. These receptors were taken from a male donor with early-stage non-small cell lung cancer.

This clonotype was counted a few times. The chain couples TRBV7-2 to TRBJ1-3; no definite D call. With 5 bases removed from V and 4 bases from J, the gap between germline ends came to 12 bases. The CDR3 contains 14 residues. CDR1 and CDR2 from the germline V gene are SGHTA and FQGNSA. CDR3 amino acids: CASSDLKEGNTIYF. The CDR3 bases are TGTGCCAGCAGCGACCTCAAGGAAGGAAACACCATATATTTT.

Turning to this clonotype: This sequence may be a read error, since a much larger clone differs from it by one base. CDR3 DNA: TGTGCCAGCAACAAAGCGCTTGGAGTCGTGAATTCACCCCTCCACTTT. It codes for CASNKALGVVNSPLHF. The genes are TRBV21-1 and TRBJ1-6. TRBV21-1 is noted as a pseudogene. The CDR3 runs 16 residues.

The CDR3 coding sequence is TGTGCCAGCAGCAAGGGGGGCTTTTTGGATACGCAGTATTTT. This codes for CASSKGGFLDTQYF. The chain combines TRBV11-2 with TRBJ2-3; D possibly matches TRBD1 or TRBD2 (6 bases each). CDR1 and CDR2 from the germline V gene are SGHAT and FQNNGV. The V and J ends lost 5 bases and 6 bases respectively, with 15 bases between them. The CDR3 sequence is 14 residues long.

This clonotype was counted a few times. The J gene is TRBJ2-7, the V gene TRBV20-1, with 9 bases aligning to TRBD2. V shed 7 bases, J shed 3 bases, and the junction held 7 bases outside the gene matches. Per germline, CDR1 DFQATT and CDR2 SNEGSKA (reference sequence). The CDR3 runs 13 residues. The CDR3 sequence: CSGEGSGSYEQYF. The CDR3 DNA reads TGCAGTGGTGAGGGTAGCGGGAGCTACGAGCAGTACTTC.

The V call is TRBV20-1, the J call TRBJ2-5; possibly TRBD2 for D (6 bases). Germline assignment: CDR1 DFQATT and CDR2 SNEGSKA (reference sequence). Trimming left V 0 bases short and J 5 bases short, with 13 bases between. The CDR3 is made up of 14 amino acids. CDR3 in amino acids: CSARDRRGFETQYF. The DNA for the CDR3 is TGCAGTGCTAGAGATCGGAGGGGTTTTGAGACCCAGTACTTC.

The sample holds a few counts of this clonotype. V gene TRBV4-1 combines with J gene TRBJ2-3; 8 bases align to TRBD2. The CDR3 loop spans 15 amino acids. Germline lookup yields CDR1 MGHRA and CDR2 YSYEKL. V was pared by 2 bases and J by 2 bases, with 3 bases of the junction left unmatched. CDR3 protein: CASSQQLAATDTQYF. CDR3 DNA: TGCGCCAGCAGCCAACAACTAGCGGCCACAGATACGCAGTATTTT.

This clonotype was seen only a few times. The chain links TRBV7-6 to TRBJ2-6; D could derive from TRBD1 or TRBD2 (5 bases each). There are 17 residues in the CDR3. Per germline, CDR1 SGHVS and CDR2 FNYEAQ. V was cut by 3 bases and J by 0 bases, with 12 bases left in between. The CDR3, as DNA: TGTGCCAGCAGCTTGGCCTCCGGGGCCTCTGGGGCCAACGTCCTGACTTTC. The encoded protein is CASSLASGASGANVLTF.

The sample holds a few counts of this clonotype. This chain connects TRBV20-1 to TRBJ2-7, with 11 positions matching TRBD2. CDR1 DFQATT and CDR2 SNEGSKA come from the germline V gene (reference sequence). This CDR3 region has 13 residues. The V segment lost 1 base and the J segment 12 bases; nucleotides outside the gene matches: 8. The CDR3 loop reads CSARVTSGTPPYF. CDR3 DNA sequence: TGCAGTGCTAGAGTGACTAGCGGGACCCCCCCGTACTTC.

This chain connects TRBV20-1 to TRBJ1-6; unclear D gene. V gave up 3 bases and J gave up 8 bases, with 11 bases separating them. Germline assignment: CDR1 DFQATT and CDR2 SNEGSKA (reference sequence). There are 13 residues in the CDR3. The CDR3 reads CSARRDLDSPLHF. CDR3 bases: TGCAGTGCTAGGAGGGATTTGGATTCACCCCTCCACTTT.

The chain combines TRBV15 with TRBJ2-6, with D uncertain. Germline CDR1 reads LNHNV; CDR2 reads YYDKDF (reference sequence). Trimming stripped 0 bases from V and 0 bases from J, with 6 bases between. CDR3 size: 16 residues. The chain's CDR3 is CATSRDRVSGANVLTF. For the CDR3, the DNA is TGTGCCACCAGCAGAGATCGTGTCTCTGGGGCCAACGTCCTGACTTTC.

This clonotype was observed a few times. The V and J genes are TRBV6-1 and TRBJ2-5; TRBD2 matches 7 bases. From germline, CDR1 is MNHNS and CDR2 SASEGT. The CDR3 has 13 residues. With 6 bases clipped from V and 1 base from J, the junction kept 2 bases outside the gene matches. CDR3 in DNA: TGTGCCAGCAGGACGGGAGGCCAAGAGACCCAGTACTTC. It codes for CASRTGGQETQYF.

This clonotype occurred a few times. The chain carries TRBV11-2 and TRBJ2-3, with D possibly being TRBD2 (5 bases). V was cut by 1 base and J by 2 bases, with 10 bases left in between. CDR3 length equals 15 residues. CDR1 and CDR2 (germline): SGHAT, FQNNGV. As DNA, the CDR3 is TGTGCCAGCAGCTTAGGGACGGGATTCACAGATACGCAGTATTTT. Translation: CASSLGTGFTDTQYF.

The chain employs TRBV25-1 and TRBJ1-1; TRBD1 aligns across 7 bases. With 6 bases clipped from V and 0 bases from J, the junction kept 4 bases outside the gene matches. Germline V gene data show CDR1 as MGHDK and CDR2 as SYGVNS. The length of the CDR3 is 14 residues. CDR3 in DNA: TGTGCCAGCAGCGAGGACAGGTTGAACACTGAAGCTTTCTTT. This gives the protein CASSEDRLNTEAFF. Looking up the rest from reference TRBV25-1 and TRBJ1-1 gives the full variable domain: EADIYQTPRYLVIGTGKKITLECSQTMGHDKMYWYQQDPGMELHLIHYSYGVNSTEKGDLSSESTVSRIRTEHFPLTLESARPSHTSQYLCASSEDRLNTEAFFGQGTRLTVV.

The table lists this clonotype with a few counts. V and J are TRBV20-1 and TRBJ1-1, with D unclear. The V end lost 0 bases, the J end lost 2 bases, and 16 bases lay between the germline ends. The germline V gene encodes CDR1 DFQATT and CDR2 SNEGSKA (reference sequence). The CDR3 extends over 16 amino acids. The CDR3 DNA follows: TGCAGTGCTAGAGAGGACTTCCCTAAGGGAAACACTGAAGCTTTCTTT. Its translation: CSAREDFPKGNTEAFF.

The CDR3 nucleotides are TGCAGTGCTACTCTTGTCACCGCCTACGAGCAGTACTTC. It codes for CSATLVTAYEQYF. The chain joins TRBV20-1 to TRBJ2-7; D is ambiguous. The length of the CDR3 is 13 residues. Per the germline V gene, CDR1 is DFQATT and CDR2 is SNEGSKA (reference sequence). Deletions cut 4 bases from V and 2 bases from J, with 12 bases between.

For the CDR3, the DNA is TGCGCCAGCAGCCAAGGGGCGGCGCTCCTAAATGAAAAACTGTTTTTT. It translates to CASSQGAALLNEKLFF. This rearrangement joins TRBV4-3 to TRBJ1-4; no firm D call. Deletions cut 1 base from V and 5 bases from J, with 14 bases between. Germline CDR1 LGHNA, CDR2 YSLEER. The CDR3 loop spans 16 amino acids.

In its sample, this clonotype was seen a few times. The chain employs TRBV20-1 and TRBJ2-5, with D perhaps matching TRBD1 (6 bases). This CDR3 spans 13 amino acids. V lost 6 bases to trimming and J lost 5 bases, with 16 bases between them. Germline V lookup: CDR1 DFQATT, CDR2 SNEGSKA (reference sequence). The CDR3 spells CSASVDSGETQYF. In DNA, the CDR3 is TGCAGTGCCTCAGTGGACAGTGGGGAGACCCAGTACTTC.

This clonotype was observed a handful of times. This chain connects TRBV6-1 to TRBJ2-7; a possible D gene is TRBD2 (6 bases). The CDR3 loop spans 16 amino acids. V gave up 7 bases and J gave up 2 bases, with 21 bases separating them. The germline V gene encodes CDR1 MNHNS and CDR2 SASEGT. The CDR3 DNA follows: TGTGCCAGCACCCTACCCGGGAGTGGGTTGACCTACGAGCAGTACTTC. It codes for CASTLPGSGLTYEQYF.

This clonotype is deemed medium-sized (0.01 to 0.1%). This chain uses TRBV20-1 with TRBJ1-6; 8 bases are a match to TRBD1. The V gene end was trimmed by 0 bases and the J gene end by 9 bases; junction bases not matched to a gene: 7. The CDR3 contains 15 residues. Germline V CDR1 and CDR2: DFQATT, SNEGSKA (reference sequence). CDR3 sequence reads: CSAREGRQGSSPLHF. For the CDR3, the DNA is TGCAGTGCTAGAGAAGGGAGACAGGGGTCTTCACCCCTCCACTTT.

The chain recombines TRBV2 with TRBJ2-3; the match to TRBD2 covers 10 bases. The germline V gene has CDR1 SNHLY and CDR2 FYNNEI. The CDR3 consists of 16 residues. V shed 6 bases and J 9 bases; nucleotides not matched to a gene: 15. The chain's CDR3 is CASRGTGLAVQGTQYF. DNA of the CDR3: TGTGCCAGCAGAGGGACAGGACTAGCGGTCCAGGGGACGCAGTATTTT.

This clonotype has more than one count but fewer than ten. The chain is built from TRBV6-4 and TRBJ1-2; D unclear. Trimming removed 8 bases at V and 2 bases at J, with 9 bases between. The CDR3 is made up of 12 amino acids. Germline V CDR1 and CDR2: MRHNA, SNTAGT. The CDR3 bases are TGTGCCAGCTCGCAAGGGAACTATGGCTACACCTTC. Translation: CASSQGNYGYTF.

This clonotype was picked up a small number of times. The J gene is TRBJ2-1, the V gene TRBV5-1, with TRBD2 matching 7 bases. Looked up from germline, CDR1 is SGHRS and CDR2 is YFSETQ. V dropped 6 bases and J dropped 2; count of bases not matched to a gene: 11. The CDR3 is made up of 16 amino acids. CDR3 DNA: TGCGCCAGCATGACTACTAGCGCTCAACCCTACAATGAGCAGTTCTTC. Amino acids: CASMTTSAQPYNEQFF.

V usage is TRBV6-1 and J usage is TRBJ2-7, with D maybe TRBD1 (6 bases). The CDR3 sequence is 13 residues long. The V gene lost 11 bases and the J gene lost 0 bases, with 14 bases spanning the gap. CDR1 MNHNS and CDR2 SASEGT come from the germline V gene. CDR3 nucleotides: TGTGCCGGACGAACAGGGTCCTCCTACGAGCAGTACTTC. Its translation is CAGRTGSSYEQYF.

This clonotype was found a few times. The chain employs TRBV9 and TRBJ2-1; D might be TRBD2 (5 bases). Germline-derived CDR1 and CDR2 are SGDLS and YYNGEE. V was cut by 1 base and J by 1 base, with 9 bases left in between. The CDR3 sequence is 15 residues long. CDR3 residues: CASSVSGTSYNEQFF. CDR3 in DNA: TGTGCCAGCAGCGTAAGCGGAACTTCCTACAATGAGCAGTTCTTC.

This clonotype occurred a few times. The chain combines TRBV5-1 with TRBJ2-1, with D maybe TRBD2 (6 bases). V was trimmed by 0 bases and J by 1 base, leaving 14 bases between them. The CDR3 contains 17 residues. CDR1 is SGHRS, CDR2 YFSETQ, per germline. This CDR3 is CASSLEGGIQSYNEQFF. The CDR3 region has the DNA TGCGCCAGCAGCTTGGAAGGAGGGATCCAATCCTACAATGAGCAGTTCTTC.

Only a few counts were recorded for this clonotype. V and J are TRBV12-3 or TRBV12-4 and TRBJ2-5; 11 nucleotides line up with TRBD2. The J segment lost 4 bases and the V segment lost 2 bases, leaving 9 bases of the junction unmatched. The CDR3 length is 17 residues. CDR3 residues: CASSLYLLAGGLETQYF. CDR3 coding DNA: TGTGCCAGCAGTTTATATCTCCTAGCGGGAGGTCTAGAGACCCAGTACTTC.

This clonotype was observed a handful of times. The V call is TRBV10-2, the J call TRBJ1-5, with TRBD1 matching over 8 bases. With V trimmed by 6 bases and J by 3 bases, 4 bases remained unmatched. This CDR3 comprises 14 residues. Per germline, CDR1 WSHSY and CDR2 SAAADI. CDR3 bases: TGCGCCAGCAGGGAGGGACAGGTCAATCAGCCCCAGCATTTT. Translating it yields CASREGQVNQPQHF.

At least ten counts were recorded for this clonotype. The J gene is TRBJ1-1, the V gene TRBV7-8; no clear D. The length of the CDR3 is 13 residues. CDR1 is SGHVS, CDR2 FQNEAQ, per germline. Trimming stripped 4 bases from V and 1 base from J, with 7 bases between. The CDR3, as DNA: TGTGCCAGCAGCTGGGCCCGGAACACTGAAGCTTTCTTT. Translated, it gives CASSWARNTEAFF. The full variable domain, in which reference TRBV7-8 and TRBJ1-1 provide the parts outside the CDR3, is GAGVSQSPRYKVAKRGQDVALRCDPISGHVSLFWYQQALGQGPEFLTYFQNEAQLDKSGLPSDRFFAERPEGSVSTLKIQRTQQEDSAVYLCASSWARNTEAFFGQGTRLTVV.

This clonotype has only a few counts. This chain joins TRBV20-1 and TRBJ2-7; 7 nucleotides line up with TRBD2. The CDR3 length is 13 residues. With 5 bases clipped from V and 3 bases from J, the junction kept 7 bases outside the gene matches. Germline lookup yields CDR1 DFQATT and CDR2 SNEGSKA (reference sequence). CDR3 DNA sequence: TGCAGTGCTTTGGCGGGAGATTTCTACGAGCAGTACTTC. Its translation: CSALAGDFYEQYF.

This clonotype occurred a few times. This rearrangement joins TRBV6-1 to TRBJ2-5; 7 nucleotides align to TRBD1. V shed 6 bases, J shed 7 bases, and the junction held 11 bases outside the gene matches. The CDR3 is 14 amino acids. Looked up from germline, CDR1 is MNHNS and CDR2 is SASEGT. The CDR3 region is CASSHDRATGTQYF. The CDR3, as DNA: TGTGCCAGCAGCCACGACAGGGCAACGGGGACCCAGTACTTC.

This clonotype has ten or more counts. CDR3 nucleotides: TGTGCCAGCAGCTTAGGCGGGAGCACAGATACGCAGTATTTT. This encodes CASSLGGSTDTQYF. The rearrangement links TRBV11-2 to TRBJ2-3; weak D call: TRBD2 (5 bases). There are 14 residues in the CDR3. CDR1 SGHAT and CDR2 FQNNGV come from the germline V gene. Trimming took 1 base from V and 0 from J, leaving 5 bases between them.

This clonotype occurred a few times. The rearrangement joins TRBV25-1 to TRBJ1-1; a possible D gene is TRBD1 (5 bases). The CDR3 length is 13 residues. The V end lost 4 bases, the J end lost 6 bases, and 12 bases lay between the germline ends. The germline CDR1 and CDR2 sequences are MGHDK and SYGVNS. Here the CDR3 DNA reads TGTGCCAGCAGTGGGAAAGGGGCTTCTGAAGCTTTCTTT. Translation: CASSGKGASEAFF.